Here is one T cell receptor beta chain with its context. Trimming took 0 bases from V and 10 from J, leaving 10 bases between them. The CDR3 extends over 13 amino acids. Germline assignment: CDR1 GTSNPN and CDR2 SVGIG (reference sequence). The data are from a study of blood T cell repertoires in COVID-19. Study-level information: T cells, B-cell-depleted T cells, or PBMCs supplied cDNA or gDNA.

Repertoires were generated with immunoSEQ multiplex PCR, while TCRdb's copy carries only in-frame clones and drops some. The sample has about 97,000 clones; around 73% are singletons. The J gene is TRBJ1-6, the V gene TRBV30; tentatively, D is TRBD1 (5 bases). Sequenced sample: peripheral blood. The TCR sequence derives from a man aged 60-69 years with active or convalescent COVID-19. Here the CDR3 DNA reads TGTGCCTGGAGTGTAAGGGGAGGCTCACCCCTCCACTTT. This translates into CAWSVRGGSPLHF. Full variable domain (remainder filled in from reference TRBV30 and TRBJ1-6): SQTIHQWPATLVQPVGSPLSLECTVEGTSNPNLYWYRQAAGRGLQLLFYSVGIGQISSEVPQNLSASRPQDRQFILSSKKLLLSDSGFYLCAWSVRGGSPLHFGNGTRLTVT.